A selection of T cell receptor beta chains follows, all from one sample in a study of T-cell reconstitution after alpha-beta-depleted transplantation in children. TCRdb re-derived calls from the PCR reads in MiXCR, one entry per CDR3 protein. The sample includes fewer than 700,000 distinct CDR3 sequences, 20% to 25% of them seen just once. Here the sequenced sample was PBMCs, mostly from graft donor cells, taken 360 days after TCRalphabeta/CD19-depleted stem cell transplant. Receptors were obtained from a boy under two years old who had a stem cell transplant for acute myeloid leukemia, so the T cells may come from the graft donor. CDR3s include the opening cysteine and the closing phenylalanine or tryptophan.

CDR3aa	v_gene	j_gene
CSARRQELNYGYTF	TRBV20-1	TRBJ1-2
CASSLDGFVHQPQHF	TRBV5-1	TRBJ1-5
CASSLTGATYEQYF	TRBV2	TRBJ2-7
CASGTVGGYEQYF	TRBV7-2	TRBJ2-7
CATTKWGGMNTQYF	TRBV15	TRBJ2-3
CATSRGSGERYNEQFF	TRBV15	TRBJ2-1
CSAGQGLYGYTF	TRBV29-1	TRBJ1-2
CSAVKGGSYEQYF	TRBV20-1	TRBJ2-7
CASRRQGAYSPLHF	TRBV12-3/TRBV12-4	TRBJ1-6
CASSPRDSGSYEQYF	TRBV5-1	TRBJ2-7
CASSLSGESSYNEQFF	TRBV7-9	TRBJ2-1
CASSPTLAARETQYF	TRBV7-8	TRBJ2-5
CASSIGAGPAYEQYF	TRBV19	TRBJ2-7
CLPVGGALNTEAFF	TRBV20-1	TRBJ1-1
CSAYRGTGELFF	TRBV20-1	TRBJ2-2
CSARVRGGYNEQFF	TRBV20-1	TRBJ2-1
CASSQDFQATGELFF	TRBV4-2	TRBJ2-2
CASSIPTSGVGEQFF	TRBV28	TRBJ2-1
CASSDRAKAFF	TRBV12-3/TRBV12-4	TRBJ1-1
CASSSRGDYGYTF	TRBV11-2	TRBJ1-2
CASSQGGGGGEDTQYF	TRBV4-2	TRBJ2-3
CSASRATSGDFSYEQYF	TRBV20-1	TRBJ2-7
CSASLETHGNQPQHF	TRBV20-1	TRBJ1-5
CASTRAQGTYNEQFF	TRBV12-3/TRBV12-4	TRBJ2-1
CSARGSGLTTGELFF	TRBV20-1	TRBJ2-2
CASSRNRAGSNQPQHF	TRBV6-1	TRBJ1-5
CASSFQGPDTQYF	TRBV5-6	TRBJ2-3
CASSQAAGANVLTF	TRBV4-1	TRBJ2-6
CASSWGTDTQYF	TRBV12-3/TRBV12-4	TRBJ2-3
CASSLSIGTEAFF	TRBV27	TRBJ1-1
CASRAQGDQPQHF	TRBV6-1	TRBJ1-5
CASSFGGAGELFF	TRBV28	TRBJ2-2
CSVEDRRLQYNEQFF	TRBV29-1	TRBJ2-1
CASSYDRGGVGELFF	TRBV6-5	TRBJ2-2
CASSRQTGGQETQYF	TRBV14	TRBJ2-5
CASKVDPGELFF	TRBV6-6	TRBJ2-2
CASSFFAAPEGTQYF	TRBV12-3/TRBV12-4	TRBJ2-5
CASSPWTSGPTDTQYF	TRBV6-1	TRBJ2-3
CASSPRDRSNNEQFF	TRBV12-3/TRBV12-4	TRBJ2-1